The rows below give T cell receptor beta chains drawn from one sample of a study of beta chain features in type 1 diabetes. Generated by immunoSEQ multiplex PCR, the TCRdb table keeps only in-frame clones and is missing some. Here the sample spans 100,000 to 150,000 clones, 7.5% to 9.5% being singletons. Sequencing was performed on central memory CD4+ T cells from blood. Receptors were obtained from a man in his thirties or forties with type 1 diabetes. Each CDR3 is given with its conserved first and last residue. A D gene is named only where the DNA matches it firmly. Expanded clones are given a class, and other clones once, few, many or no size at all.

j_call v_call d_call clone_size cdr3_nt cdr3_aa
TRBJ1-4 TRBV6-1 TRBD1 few TGTGCCAGCAGTCTGCGGGACAGGGGGCATGAAAAACTGTTTTTT CASSLRDRGHEKLFF
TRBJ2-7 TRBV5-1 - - TGCGCCAGCAGCTTGGACAGAGGACTCTACGAGCAGTACTTC CASSLDRGLYEQYF
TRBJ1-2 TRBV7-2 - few TGTGCCAGCACCTTAGCAGGGGACTATGGCTACACCTTC CASTLAGDYGYTF
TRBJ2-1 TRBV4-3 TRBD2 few TGCGCCAGCAGGCCTAGCGGGGGGGCGAATGAGCAGTTCTTC CASRPSGGANEQFF
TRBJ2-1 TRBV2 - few TGTGCCAGCAGTGAAGATCGTAGCTCCTACAATGAGCAGTTCTTC CASSEDRSSYNEQFF
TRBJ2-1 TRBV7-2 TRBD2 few TGTGCCAGCAGCGGTCGAGGGACTAGCAACGGGAATGAGCAGTTCTTC CASSGRGTSNGNEQFF
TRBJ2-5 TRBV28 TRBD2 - TGTGCCAGCAGCTGGGAGGGTCCGGAGACCCAGTACTTC CASSWEGPETQYF
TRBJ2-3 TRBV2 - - TGTGCCAGCAGCGCACAGCTTGACAGCACAGATACGCAGTATTTT CASSAQLDSTDTQYF
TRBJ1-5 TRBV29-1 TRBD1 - TGCAGCGTTTCAGGACAGGGGGTAGGGGGACAGCCCCAGCATTTT CSVSGQGVGGQPQHF
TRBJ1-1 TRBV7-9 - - TGCGCCAGCAGCCTAGAAATTCGACACTCGAACACTGAAGCTTTCTTT CASSLEIRHSNTEAFF
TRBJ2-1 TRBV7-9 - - TGTGCCAGCAGCGGGGGGTCCTCCTACAATGAGCAGTTCTTC CASSGGSSYNEQFF
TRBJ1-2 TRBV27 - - TGTGCCACCTCACTCGGGGCAGGGGTATCGGGGTTCGGCTACACCTTC CATSLGAGVSGFGYTF
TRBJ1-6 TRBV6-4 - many TGTGCCAGCAGTGGCTGGGGAGGAGGTTCACCCCTCCACTTT CASSGWGGGSPLHF
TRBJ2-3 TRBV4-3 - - TGCGCCAGCAGCCAAGATATTCCGGGCTCAGGGGATACGCAGTATTTT CASSQDIPGSGDTQYF
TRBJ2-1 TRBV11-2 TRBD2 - TGTGCCAGCAGCTCGTCGTCGGGACTAGCCTACAATGAGCAGTTCTTC CASSSSSGLAYNEQFF
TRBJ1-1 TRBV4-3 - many TGCGCCAGCAGCCAGACGGGGGGGAATTGGGACACTGAAGCTTTCTTT CASSQTGGNWDTEAFF
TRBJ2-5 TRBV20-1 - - TGCAGTGCTAGTCCTCAGGAGACCCAGTACTTC CSASPQETQYF
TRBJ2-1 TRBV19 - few TGTGCCAGTAGTATAGCCCCAGATTCGCAGTTCTTC CASSIAPDSQFF
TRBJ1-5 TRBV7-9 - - TGTGCCAGCAGCTTGCGGGGTCAGCCCCAGCATTTT CASSLRGQPQHF
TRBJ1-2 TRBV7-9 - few TGTGCCAGCAGCACGTCGGGGTACTATGGCTACACCTTC CASSTSGYYGYTF
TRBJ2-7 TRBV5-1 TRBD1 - TGCGCCAGCAGCCCGTGGACAGGGACCGAGCAGTACTTC CASSPWTGTEQYF
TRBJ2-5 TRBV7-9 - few TGTGCCAGCAGCTTAGTAGTGGGCCGGGAGACCCAGTACTTC CASSLVVGRETQYF
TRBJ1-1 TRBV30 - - TGTGCCTGGAGTGTGGGGGGATTGGCCACTGAAGCTTTCTTT CAWSVGGLATEAFF
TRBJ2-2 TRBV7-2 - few TGTGCCAGCAGCCTCCGAGTGGGGCCCGGGGAGCTGTTTTTT CASSLRVGPGELFF
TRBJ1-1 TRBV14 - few TGTGCCAGCAGCCAAGATTGGTCAGGGTCGAGCACTGAAGCTTTCTTT CASSQDWSGSSTEAFF
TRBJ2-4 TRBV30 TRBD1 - TGTGCCTGGAGTACGGGACAGTTAGCCAAAAACATTCAGTACTTC CAWSTGQLAKNIQYF
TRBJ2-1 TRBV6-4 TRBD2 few TGTGCCAGCAGGCTGCTAGCGGGGGGGCCAGGTGAGCAGTTCTTC CASRLLAGGPGEQFF
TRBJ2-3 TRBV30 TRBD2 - TGTGCCAGCGGGACTAGCGGTACTAGCACAGATACGCAGTATTTT CASGTSGTSTDTQYF
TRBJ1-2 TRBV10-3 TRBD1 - TGTGCCATCAATGGACAGGTCGCTAACTATGGCTACACCTTC CAINGQVANYGYTF
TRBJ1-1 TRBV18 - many TGTGCCAGCTCACCGGGGGGGTTAACTGAAGCTTTCTTT CASSPGGLTEAFF
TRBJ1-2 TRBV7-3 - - TGTGCCAGCAGCACCGGAGGGTATGAGGGAGGCTACACCTTC CASSTGGYEGGYTF
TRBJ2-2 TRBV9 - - TGTGCCAGCAGCATTAATTGGGCCGGGGAGGAGCTGTTTTTT CASSINWAGEELFF
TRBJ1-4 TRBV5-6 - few TGTGCCAGCAGCTTGAAGACAGTCGGGTTTAATGAAAAACTGTTTTTT CASSLKTVGFNEKLFF
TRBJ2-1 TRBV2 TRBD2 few TGTGCCAGCAGCCTGGGACTAGGGATCGATGAGCAGTTCTTC CASSLGLGIDEQFF
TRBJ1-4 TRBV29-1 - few TGCAGCGTGGGCAGGGGACCCAATGAAAAACTGTTTTTT CSVGRGPNEKLFF
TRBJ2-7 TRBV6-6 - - TGTGCCAGCAGTTACTCGACACTAGGACTTGGGGTCGAGCAGTACTTC CASSYSTLGLGVEQYF
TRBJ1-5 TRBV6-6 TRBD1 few TGTGCCAGCAGTTTGGACAGGGGGCATCAGCCCCAGCATTTT CASSLDRGHQPQHF
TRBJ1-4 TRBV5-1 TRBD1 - TGCGCCAGCAGCTCCCTTGGGACAGGGCAAGAAAAACTGTTTTTT CASSSLGTGQEKLFF
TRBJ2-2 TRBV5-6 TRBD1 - TGTGCCAGCAGCGTGCACCGGGACAGGGGTTGGACCGGGGAGCTGTTTTTT CASSVHRDRGWTGELFF
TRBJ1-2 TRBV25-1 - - TGTGCCAGCAGTGAATTGCATCTAGGTGACGGTGGCTACACCTTC CASSELHLGDGGYTF
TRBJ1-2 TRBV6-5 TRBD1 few TGTGCCAGCAGTTACTCGACCGGGACAGTCTATGGCTACACCTTC CASSYSTGTVYGYTF
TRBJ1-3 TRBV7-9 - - TGTGCCAGCAGCTTACGGAGGACTGGAAACACCATATATTTT CASSLRRTGNTIYF
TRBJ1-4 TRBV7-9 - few TGTGCCAGCAGCCGGGACACCACTGAAAAACTGTTTTTT CASSRDTTEKLFF
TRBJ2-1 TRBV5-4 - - TGTGCCAGCAGCCCGGACGGGGGCTCCTACAATGAGCAGTTCTTC CASSPDGGSYNEQFF
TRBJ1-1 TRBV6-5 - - TGTGCCAGCAGTTTAGCCCTGAACACTGAAGCTTTCTTT CASSLALNTEAFF
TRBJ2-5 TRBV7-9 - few TGTGCCAGCAAGCGGCGAGGAGAGACCCAGTACTTC CASKRRGETQYF
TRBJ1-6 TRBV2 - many TGTGCCAGCAGAGCGGACAGTGACGATTCACCCCTCCACTTT CASRADSDDSPLHF
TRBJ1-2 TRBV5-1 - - TGCGCCAGCAGCCCCCCCTCTCCCCATGGCTACACCTTC CASSPPSPHGYTF
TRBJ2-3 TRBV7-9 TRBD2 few TGTGCCAGCAGCCCCCTCGGCGGGGGAGGCACAGATACGCAGTATTTT CASSPLGGGGTDTQYF
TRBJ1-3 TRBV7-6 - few TGTGCCAGCAGCTTATACGGGAGCTCTGGAAACACCATATATTTT CASSLYGSSGNTIYF